What follows is one T cell receptor (beta chain) and its context. Its cognate antigen has yet to be identified. The input lacks base qualities; no much larger clone sits a single base away. Healthy controls were some 20 blood donors whose buffy coats were used, with a median age of around 56 years (range about 20-75) and around 60% female. Positive magnetic bead selection on an AutoMACS was used to isolate CD4+ and CD8+ cells, with flow cytometry used to check purity. Ficoll-Paque PLUS density gradient separation was used to isolate peripheral blood mononuclear cells. DNA from CD4-enriched, CD8-enriched or PBMC samples was extracted using Nucleospin Tissue or Tissue XS kits and then quantified on a Qubit 2.0 fluorometer. This specimen belongs to a study of somatic mutations in cytotoxic T cells in rheumatoid arthritis (TCRdb year 2017). Notes on the research overall: Some V beta antibody-stained T-cell populations were flow-sorted on a FACSAria II or Sony SH800 at nearly 100% purity, and sorted V beta1+ cells also underwent TCRB sequencing. To characterize clonality, the study used TCRB deep sequencing while asking whether somatic mutations are carried by expanded CD8+ T-cell clones in newly diagnosed, untreated rheumatoid arthritis. For 65 to 80 rheumatoid arthritis patients and 20 or so healthy controls, TCRB deep sequencing was carried out. Median age was essentially the same in the patient group and the control group. Broader findings and caveats from the paper: Viral specificity could not be ruled out by absence from virus-specific databases, and the antigen targets of the expanded CD8+ clones remained unknown. The slight TRBV07 underrepresentation in patients was not adjusted for multiple comparisons. There was no significant difference in CD8+ T-cell clonality between rheumatoid arthritis patients and age-matched healthy controls. Several identical CD8+ TCRB sequences were found in both blood and synovial fluid, and in about an eighth of the 65 patients the largest CD8+ clone exceeded 20% of CD8+ cells. Healthy controls showed no age-related increase in CD8+ clonality, whereas patients did (Spearman r ≈ 0.47).

CDR1 is given as SGHVS and CDR2 as FQNEAQ, both from the germline V gene. Trimming takes 10 bases from V and 0 bases from J, and the germline ends sit 15 bases apart. The CDR3 runs 15 amino acids, cysteine and phenylalanine included. The DNA shown is the 45-base CDR3, in frame from base 1. TCRB CDR3 sequencing used the immunoSEQ assay on genomic DNA. The published analysis was carried out like this. Analyses were restricted to productive TCRB rearrangements. Clonality was expressed as a Shannon entropy-based productive clonality index, with each clone defined by a unique TCRB CDR3 sequence. Repertoire overlap for a pair of samples was computed from each clone's template counts relative to total templates per sample. V-gene usage from TCRB sequencing and V-gene usage measured by flow cytometry were correlated (Spearman r of about 0.61). Imported from immuneACCESS, the table was reduced by TCRdb to in-frame sequences with V and J called. These copies leave out some clones; in studies compared against another copy, an unresolved V gene accounts for under half, and the cause of the remainder is not known. V, J and clone size are those of that table, while D and trimming were read from the DNA. Recorded for this sample are 23,000 or so clones; just under 75% of them occurred a single time. The ten largest make up approximately 9.4% of the sample.

This receptor was taken from a woman aged 18 to 35 in good health. The sample consisted of CD8+ T cells sorted from blood. In this chain, TRBV7-8 is recombined with TRBJ1-4; the D gene cannot be named for sure. CDR3 loop: CATHLTRSTNEKLFF. The nucleotide sequence is given as TGTGCCACCCACCTCACCCGGTCAACTAATGAAAAACTGTTTTTT.